The T cell receptor beta chain described here comes from a study of monozygotic twins with inflammatory bowel disease. Every TCR library drew on 3,500 to 4,000 ng of total RNA. The authors made each sample's cDNA in eight separate reactions. With the 5' RACE reads reprocessed, TCRdb shows one record per CDR3 protein and no DNA. Seen in this sample are roughly 150,000 distinct CDR3 sequences; the ten most common clones hold 0.95% to 1.5%. Total RNA was isolated from whole blood without T cell sorting. Looked up from germline, CDR1 is LGHDT and CDR2 is YNNKEL (reference sequence). The CDR3 sequence is 14 residues long.

The sequence was obtained from a human donor with ulcerative colitis or Crohn's disease, or a healthy co-twin of an affected twin (not recorded which). The chain links TRBV3-1 to TRBJ1-5. What was sequenced was blood. CDR3 loop: CASSLYTSNQPQHF.